A few counts support the clone carrying this TCR beta chain. The sample belongs to a study of T cell repertoires in aging, cancer and after chemotherapy. Turning to the study itself: Over several months to years, re-sampled healthy donor repertoires clearly shared clones. The full dataset contained around 10 million TCR reads.

Rearranged V-D-J TRB sequences were amplified with a mixed TRB-A/B primer pool. MiXCR, applied by TCRdb to the multiplex PCR reads, yields one record per CDR3 protein. Of around 13,000 distinct CDR3 sequences listed, about a third are singletons. TCR beta rearrangements were amplified from peripheral blood genomic DNA. CDR1 is SGHDT, CDR2 YYEEEE, per germline. The CDR3 has 14 residues. V lost 1 base to trimming and J lost 2 bases, with 8 bases between them. The receptor was isolated from a human donor in good health. The donor label of this sample is uncertain. V usage is TRBV5-6 and J usage is TRBJ2-3; D is ambiguous. Sequencing was carried out using blood. The CDR3 DNA is TGTGCCAGCAGCTTGTTCGACCTCACAGATACGCAGTATTTT. Its protein product is CASSLFDLTDTQYF.